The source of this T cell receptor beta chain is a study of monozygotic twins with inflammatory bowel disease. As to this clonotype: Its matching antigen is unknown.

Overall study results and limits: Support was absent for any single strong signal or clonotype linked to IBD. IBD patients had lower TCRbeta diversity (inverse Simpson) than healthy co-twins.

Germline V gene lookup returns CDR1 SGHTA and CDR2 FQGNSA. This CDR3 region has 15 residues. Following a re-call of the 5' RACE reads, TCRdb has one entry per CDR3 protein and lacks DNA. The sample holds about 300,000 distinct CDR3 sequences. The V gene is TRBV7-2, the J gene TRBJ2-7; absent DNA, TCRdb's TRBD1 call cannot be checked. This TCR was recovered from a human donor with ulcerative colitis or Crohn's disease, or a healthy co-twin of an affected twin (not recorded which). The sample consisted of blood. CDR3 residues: CASKGEGGLVYEQYF. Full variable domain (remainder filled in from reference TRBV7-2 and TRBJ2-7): GAGVSQSPSNKVTEKGKDVELRCDPISGHTALYWYRQSLGQGLEFLIYFQGNSAPDKSGLPSDRFSAERTGGSVSTLTIQRTQQEDSAVYLCASKGEGGLVYEQYFGPGTRLTVT.